This passage covers 5 T cell receptor beta chains from one sample sequenced in a study of regulatory T cells in long-lasting Graves disease. Time point indicated: newly diagnosed GD, antithyroid drugs for less than 3 months. The authors made the TCR library using RNA they extracted from PBMCs. Arm-PCR with iRepertoire HTBI primers amplified the CDR3 regions for these TCR beta libraries. A single record per CDR3 protein comes from TCRdb applying MiXCR to the multiplex PCR reads. The profile covers 450,000 to 650,000 distinct CDR3 sequences, with around 16% appearing a single time and 25% taken by the ten largest. These same records also appear under a second study, on T cells in Graves' hyperthyroidism and ophthalmopathy.

The input for sequencing was peripheral blood mononuclear cells (PBMCs), taken at new diagnosis, from a patient treated with antithyroid drugs. These receptors originate from a woman aged 35-60 years with Graves disease.

The chain has TRBV20-1 and TRBJ2-3; 7 bases are shared with TRBD2. The germline gives CDR1 DFQATT, CDR2 SNEGSKA (reference sequence). V shed 0 bases and J 6 bases; nucleotides not matched to a gene: 9. The CDR3 covers 15 residues. This CDR3 is CSARDAGHGRDTQYF. The CDR3, as DNA: TGCAGTGCTAGAGATGCAGGACACGGGAGGGATACGCAGTATTTT.

This clonotype has ten or more counts. The rearrangement joins TRBV2 to TRBJ1-5, with D unclear. V lost 4 bases to trimming and J lost 0 bases, with 10 bases between them. Germline values: CDR1 SNHLY, CDR2 FYNNEI. The CDR3 is made up of 15 amino acids. Here the CDR3 DNA reads TGTGCCAGCAGTGTTGGATTGTATAGCAATCAGCCCCAGCATTTT. This translates into CASSVGLYSNQPQHF.

The V gene is TRBV12-3 or TRBV12-4, the J gene TRBJ1-5, with D unclear. With 1 base removed from V and 3 bases from J, the gap between germline ends came to 7 bases. The CDR3 has 14 amino acids. CDR3 nucleotides: TGTGCCAGCAGTTTAGAACCGCCCAATCAGCCCCAGCATTTT. It translates to CASSLEPPNQPQHF.

This clonotype has only a few counts. The chain uses TRBV6-1 and TRBJ2-4; TRBD1 matches 10 bases. CDR1 is MNHNS and CDR2 is SASEGT in the germline V gene. J gave up 7 bases and V 5 bases, and 5 bases lay outside the gene matches. The CDR3 totals 14 residues. The CDR3 loop reads CASSPTGGMNIQYF. CDR3 DNA sequence: TGTGCCAGCAGTCCGACAGGGGGCATGAACATTCAGTACTTC.

This clonotype was counted at least ten times. One end of the junction is discordant with germline, which a read error may explain. The chain uses TRBV5-1 and TRBJ2-7; 7 nucleotides align to TRBD1. Germline CDR1 SGHRS, CDR2 YFSETQ. This CDR3 is 12 amino acids long. The CDR3 sequence: CASSLDRDEQYF. Here the CDR3 DNA reads TGTGCCAGCAGCTTAGACAGGGACGAGCAGTACTTC.